This T cell receptor (beta chain) appears in the sequencing data of a study of CD8+CD57+ T cells in acquired aplastic anemia. Flow cytometry had shown expanded CD8+CD57+ cells in the patients chosen for sequencing. The enrolled patients all had severe acquired aplastic anemia. The trim removed 1 base at V and 1 base at J, leaving 7 bases unmatched. The germline V gene has CDR1 DFQATT and CDR2 SNEGSKA (reference sequence). The CDR3 runs to 16 residues. Profiling that covered TCR beta VDJ and CDR3 relied on genomic DNA as its template. TCRdb redid the calling of the reads with MiXCR, one entry per CDR3 protein. In the table there are around 150,000 distinct CDR3 sequences, 70% to 80% of which are singletons. Study-wide results and limits: Patients and healthy controls showed no significant CD8+ Simpson's diversity difference.

This clonotype was seen a few times. No antigen is known for it. Input material: sorted CD4+, CD8+, or CD8+CD57+ T cells (not recorded which) from PBMCs. The sequence was obtained from a human donor with aplastic anemia. The chain carries TRBV20-1 and TRBJ1-5, with TRBD1 matching over 7 bases. Here the CDR3 reads CSARVRGRGSNQPQHF. The DNA of the CDR3 is TGCAGTGCTAGAGTAAGGGGGCGCGGGAGCAATCAGCCCCAGCATTTT.